One sample yielded the 14 T cell receptor beta chains listed below, sequenced in a study of blood T cell repertoires in COVID-19 (dated by TCRdb to between 2020 and 2021). The library was produced with the immunoSEQ multiplex PCR assay. TCRdb took over this immuneACCESS table, retaining in-frame rearrangements with V and J assigned. Such tables are incomplete; in checked studies, under half of the missing clones stem from an unresolved V gene, and the remainder is unexplained. Recorded for this sample are about 94,000 clones; around 90% of them occurred a single time. The ten largest clones represent roughly 4.5% of the sample. Sequencing was performed on peripheral blood. The receptors come from an elderly woman with acute or convalescent COVID-19.

This clone was picked up one time. The chain recombines TRBV30 with TRBJ1-6; 12 nucleotides align to TRBD1. V shed 0 bases and J 10 bases; nucleotides not matched to a gene: 10. The germline V gene encodes CDR1 GTSNPN and CDR2 SVGIG (reference sequence). The CDR3 is made up of 17 amino acids. The CDR3 sequence: CAWSVPGQGAPWSPLHF. CDR3 DNA sequence: TGTGCCTGGAGTGTTCCGGGACAGGGGGCACCATGGTCACCCCTCCACTTT.

This chain uses TRBV1 with TRBJ1-1. TRBV1 corresponds to a pseudogene. CDR3 length: 16 residues. The CDR3 nucleotides read TGCACCAGCAGAGGGAGGAAGAGGAACCCGAACACTGAAGCTTTCTTT. Translating gives CTSRGRKRNPNTEAFF.

This clone was seen only a few times. The rearrangement joins TRBV29-1 to TRBJ1-1; D may be TRBD1 (6 bases). The germline gives CDR1 SQVTM, CDR2 ANQGSEA. The CDR3 extends over 13 amino acids. Trimming removed 4 bases from V and 3 bases from J, with 12 bases in between. CDR3 nucleotides: TGCAGCGTTGGCGGACAGCTGGACACTGAAGCTTTCTTT. Its protein product is CSVGGQLDTEAFF.

CDR3 sequence reads: CASTGTGFTEAFF. CDR3 nucleotide sequence: TGTGCCAGCACCGGGACAGGATTCACTGAAGCTTTCTTT. The chain joins TRBV7-9 to TRBJ1-1; 8 bases line up with TRBD1. Trimming cost V 7 bases and J 4 bases; bases outside gene matches: 5. The CDR3 sequence is 13 residues long. Per the germline V gene, CDR1 is SEHNR and CDR2 is FQNEAQ (reference sequence).

The chain uses TRBV7-8 and TRBJ2-7, with 11 bases lining up with TRBD2. Per germline, CDR1 SGHVS and CDR2 FQNEAQ. This CDR3 has 20 residues. With V trimmed by 2 bases and J by 2 bases, 17 bases remained unmatched. In nucleotides, the CDR3 is TGTGCCAGCAGCTTAAATAGGGGGACTAGCGGATCCTTCTTCCCCTACGAGCAGTACTTC. Residues: CASSLNRGTSGSFFPYEQYF.

This clone appeared a few times. This sequence joins TRBV6-5 and TRBJ1-6; the D is unclear. The CDR3 has 12 amino acids. Trimming removed 4 bases from V and 9 bases from J, with 7 bases in between. Germline lookup yields CDR1 MNHEY and CDR2 SVGAGI. The CDR3 DNA reads TGTGCCAGCAGTTCGCGGGCTTCACCCCTCCACTTT. Translating it yields CASSSRASPLHF.

This chain links TRBV9 with TRBJ2-1, with 15 bases that match TRBD2. Germline loops: CDR1 SGDLS, CDR2 YYNGEE. Trimming removed 0 bases from V and 9 bases from J; junction bases left unmatched: 4. This CDR3 is built from 16 residues. The DNA for the CDR3 is TGTGCCAGCAGCGTAGAGGGACTAGCGGGGGGCAGTGAGCAGTTCTTC. The encoded protein is CASSVEGLAGGSEQFF.

The rearrangement links TRBV18 to TRBJ1-3, with 7 bases matching TRBD1. Germline lookup yields CDR1 KGHSH and CDR2 LQKENI. This CDR3 has 15 residues. Germline trimming cut 1 base from V and 2 bases from J; bases unmatched to any gene: 2. The CDR3 DNA reads TGTGCCAGCTCACCACAGGGGGCCCCTGGAAACACCATATATTTT. Its protein product is CASSPQGAPGNTIYF.

The chain carries TRBV29-1 and TRBJ2-4, with unresolved D. V was pared by 2 bases and J by 6 bases, with 8 bases between. This CDR3 region has 12 residues. The germline V gene has CDR1 SQVTM and CDR2 ANQGSEA. For the CDR3, the DNA is TGCAGCGTTGAAAAGGCAGGAAACATTCAGTACTTC. Translating gives CSVEKAGNIQYF.

This clone was seen only once. The gene calls are TRBV5-1 and TRBJ1-1; TRBD1 is a possible D gene (5 bases). Trimming stripped 0 bases from V and 6 bases from J, with 12 bases between. The CDR3 is 14 residues long. CDR1 is SGHRS, CDR2 YFSETQ, per germline. The CDR3 reads CASSLGRANPEAFF. The CDR3 DNA reads TGCGCCAGCAGCTTGGGCAGGGCAAATCCTGAAGCTTTCTTT.

The gene calls are TRBV5-6 and TRBJ2-3, with 7 positions matching TRBD2. Trimming at V came to 0 bases and at J to 9 bases, leaving 4 bases not matched to a gene. From germline, CDR1 is SGHDT and CDR2 YYEEEE. The CDR3 runs to 13 residues. The CDR3 coding sequence is TGTGCCAGCAGCTTGGCCGGGCGGGGGACGCAGTATTTT. It yields the protein CASSLAGRGTQYF.

This chain joins TRBV2 and TRBJ1-5; 8 nucleotides agree with TRBD1. The CDR3 loop spans 15 amino acids. Germline assignment: CDR1 SNHLY and CDR2 FYNNEI. With V trimmed by 5 bases and J by 1 base, 4 bases remained unmatched. The CDR3 loop reads CASSPGQGSNQPQHF. The CDR3 coding sequence is TGTGCCAGCAGTCCCGGACAGGGAAGCAATCAGCCCCAGCATTTT.

CDR3 sequence: CASSPTTEEETQYF. CDR3 in DNA: TGCGCCAGCAGCCCCACGACAGAGGAAGAGACCCAGTACTTC. This chain connects TRBV5-1 to TRBJ2-5; TRBD1 is a possible D gene (5 bases). The germline V gene encodes CDR1 SGHRS and CDR2 YFSETQ. V dropped 4 bases and J dropped 3 bases, with 13 bases sitting between them. The CDR3 extends over 14 amino acids.

This chain links TRBV7-3 with TRBJ2-2; 8 positions agree with TRBD1. Germline loops: CDR1 SGHTA, CDR2 FQGTGA. Trimming removed 1 base from V and 5 bases from J; junction bases left unmatched: 6. The CDR3 has 16 amino acids. CDR3 DNA sequence: TGTGCCAGCAGCTTAAGCGGGACAGGACTTACCGGGGAGCTGTTTTTT. As protein: CASSLSGTGLTGELFF.